A selection of T cell receptor beta chains follows, all from one sample in a study of cytomegalovirus exposure and HLA in healthy donors. The protocol was immunoSEQ multiplex PCR, while the TCRdb copy is restricted to in-frame clones and leaves out a portion. The profile shows roughly 100,000 clones, approximately 72% of them singletons. Sequences were obtained from PBMCs. Every receptor here comes from a man younger than 45 in good health and CMV-seronegative. CDR3s leave out the opening cysteine and the closing phenylalanine or tryptophan. Rows may omit the clone size; those that give it use once, few, many or a size class.

length,V,size,CDR3
13,TRBV28,NA,ASTPSGSGRAAQF
12,TRBV18,NA,ASSPQGMNTEAF
13,TRBV9,few,ASSPPSGDDNEQF
12,TRBV5-5,NA,ASSGGGLNTEAF
13,TRBV4-1,NA,ASSKGDSNLYEQY
12,TRBV6-1,once,ASSPTGSVGTQY
10,TRBV19,NA,ASSGSNQPQH
11,TRBV18,NA,LTSGGANNEQF
14,TRBV27,NA,ASSLSGGSSYNEQF
13,TRBV5-6,NA,ASSPEGGDTGELF
14,TRBV19,NA,ASSVPGGRGLETQY
11,TRBV6-6,NA,ASSYSWAQPQH
12,TRBV14,once,ASSPRQANEKLF
12,TRBV7-8,NA,ASSTGLYNNEQF
14,TRBV7-3,NA,ASSAGLAGTYNEQF
11,TRBV28,NA,ASRLAGNYEQY
13,TRBV7-3,NA,ASSPIAGAADTQY
14,TRBV5-4,NA,ASSPTGTSGTNEQF
13,TRBV9,NA,ASSGGLSAGDTQY
14,TRBV7-2,NA,ASSFSGTASGNTIY
13,TRBV9,NA,ASSVGGTGNYGYT
15,TRBV4-1,NA,ASSYRDRLIERGGYT
21,TRBV6-4,NA,ASSDVPWRYGNWTDRGHQPQH
14,TRBV6-1,NA,ASSEALYAGGTEAF
12,TRBV4-1,few,ASSSGTVNQPQH
13,TRBV7-8,once,ASSLRVPRGDTQY
13,TRBV7-8,NA,ASSLDETFGETQY
16,TRBV4-3,NA,ASSQEFHGATYYNEQF
13,TRBV15,NA,ATSRGTGGTDTQY
10,TRBV28,NA,ASSQSSQPQH
11,TRBV30,NA,AWSVGDFYGYT
13,TRBV28,NA,ASRSPTGGYNEQF
12,TRBV4-1,few,ASSPGQLNQPQH
13,TRBV5-1,NA,ASQPPGLGSGTQY
17,TRBV28,once,ASSPTLRLAGGSYNEQF
13,TRBV7-2,NA,ASSPLARGNTEAF
12,TRBV10-3,NA,AIDQGLGTTEAF
16,TRBV19,NA,ASSIGLGGLHSYNEQF
10,TRBV5-1,few,ASSRTLDEQF
11,TRBV5-1,NA,ASNGPGGTEAF
15,TRBV9,NA,ASSGQHRRWGYNEQF
14,TRBV27,NA,ASSSSGTSGNNEQF
14,TRBV4-3,NA,ASSPSRGSGNSPLH
13,TRBV4-1,NA,ASSLRVAAYNEQF
10,TRBV7-9,NA,ASSQGANEQY
12,TRBV6-1,NA,ASTLGQGGREQF
13,TRBV15,NA,ATSRDPGSEEKLF
12,TRBV7-2,NA,ASSLDRATGELF
10,TRBV30,NA,AWSKRAEPQH
11,TRBV29-1,NA,SYGQGARDTQY
11,TRBV7-9,once,ASSPDSNYGYT
13,TRBV9,NA,ASSVRETPIYEQY
14,TRBV7-6,NA,ASSASKSYRDPQAF
15,TRBV29-1,NA,SVEPLDGQGESYEQY
14,TRBV7-2,few,ASSWRASSSGNTIY